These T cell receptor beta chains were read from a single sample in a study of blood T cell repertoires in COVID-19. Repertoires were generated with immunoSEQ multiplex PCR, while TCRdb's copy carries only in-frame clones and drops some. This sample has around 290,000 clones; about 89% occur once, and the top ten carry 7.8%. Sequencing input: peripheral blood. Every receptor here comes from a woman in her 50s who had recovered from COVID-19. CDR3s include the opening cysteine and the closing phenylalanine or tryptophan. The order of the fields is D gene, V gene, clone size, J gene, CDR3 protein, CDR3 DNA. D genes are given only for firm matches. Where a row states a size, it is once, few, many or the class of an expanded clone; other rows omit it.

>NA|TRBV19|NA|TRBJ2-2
CASRKGQNPGELFF
TGTGCCAGTAGAAAAGGACAGAATCCCGGGGAGCTGTTTTTT
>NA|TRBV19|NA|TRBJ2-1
CASSERLGEQFF
TGTGCCAGTAGTGAAAGACTAGGTGAGCAGTTCTTC
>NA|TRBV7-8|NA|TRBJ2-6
CASSGQPLFSGANVLTF
TGTGCCAGCAGCGGACAGCCTCTTTTCTCTGGGGCCAACGTCCTGACTTTC
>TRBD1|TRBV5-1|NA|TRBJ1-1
CASSKRDSGSPNTEAFF
TGCGCCAGCAGCAAACGGGACAGTGGGTCTCCGAACACTGAAGCTTTCTTT
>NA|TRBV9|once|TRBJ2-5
CASSVAPSGLYQETQYF
TGTGCCAGCAGCGTAGCTCCAAGCGGGCTGTACCAAGAGACCCAGTACTTC
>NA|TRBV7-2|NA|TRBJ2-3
CASSSGGADTQYF
TGTGCCAGCAGCTCGGGGGGCGCGGATACGCAGTATTTT
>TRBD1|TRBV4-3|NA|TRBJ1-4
CASSTDREWEKLFF
TGCGCCAGCAGCACCGACAGGGAATGGGAAAAACTGTTTTTT
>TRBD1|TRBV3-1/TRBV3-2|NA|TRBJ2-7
CASTTITLRPGQEKMSSYEQYF
TGTGCCAGCACTACCATTACCCTTAGACCGGGACAGGAAAAGATGAGCTCCTACGAGCAGTACTTC
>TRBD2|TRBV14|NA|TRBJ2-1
CASSQDVWLAGVHEQFF
TGTGCCAGCAGCCAAGATGTTTGGCTAGCGGGAGTTCATGAGCAGTTCTTC
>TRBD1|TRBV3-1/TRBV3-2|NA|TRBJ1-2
CASGNRDSPNYGYTF
TGTGCCAGTGGAAACCGGGACAGTCCTAACTATGGCTACACCTTC
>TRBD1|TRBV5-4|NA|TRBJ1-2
CASSLAAGGNYGYTF
TGTGCCAGCAGCTTGGCTGCAGGGGGCAACTATGGCTACACCTTC
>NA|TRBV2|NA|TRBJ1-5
CASRWRDSNQPQHF
TGTGCCAGCAGGTGGCGGGATAGCAATCAGCCCCAGCATTTT
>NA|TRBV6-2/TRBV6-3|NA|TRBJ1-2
CASSFTANYGYTF
TGTGCCAGCAGCTTTACAGCTAACTATGGCTACACCTTC
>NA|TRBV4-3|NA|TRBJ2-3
CASSQERTDTQYF
TGCGCCAGCAGCCAAGAGAGAACAGATACGCAGTATTTT
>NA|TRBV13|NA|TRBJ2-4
CASSLYSGNRKNIQYF
TGTGCCAGCAGTTTATACTCAGGGAATCGGAAAAACATTCAGTACTTC
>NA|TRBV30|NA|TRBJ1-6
CAWSTANSPLHF
TGTGCCTGGTCGACAGCAAATTCACCCCTCCACTTT
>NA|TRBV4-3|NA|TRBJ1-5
CASSQGMTGGQPQHF
TGCGCCAGCAGCCAAGGGATGACGGGGGGTCAGCCCCAGCATTTT
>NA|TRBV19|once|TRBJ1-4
CASSMSTATNEKLFF
TGTGCCAGTAGTATGAGTACAGCAACTAATGAAAAACTGTTTTTT
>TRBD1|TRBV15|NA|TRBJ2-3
CATRQGSSSTDTQYF
TGTGCCACCCGACAGGGATCGAGCAGCACAGATACGCAGTATTTT
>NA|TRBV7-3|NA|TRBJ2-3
CASSSGVGLASTDTQYF
TGTGCCAGCAGCTCGGGAGTGGGCCTAGCGAGCACAGATACGCAGTATTTT
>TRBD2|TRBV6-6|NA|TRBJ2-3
CASSRSFGGGSTDTQYF
TGTGCCAGCAGTCGATCCTTTGGCGGGGGGTCCACAGATACGCAGTATTTT